This T cell receptor beta chain was captured by sequencing in a study of neoadjuvant anti-PD-1 for oral cavity cancer. Study overall: Patients mostly received three to four biweekly nivolumab doses at 3 mg/kg before surgery.

CDR3 length: 13 residues. V lost 6 bases, J lost 7 bases, and 7 bases stayed unmatched. Germline-derived CDR1 and CDR2 are MNHEY and SVGAGI. In this sample, this clone turned up once. Patients had newly diagnosed, untreated stage II-IVA oral cavity squamous cell carcinoma. No culture or expansion preceded analysis of these blood cells. Six replicates per PBMC sample, mostly from about 500 ng of genomic DNA. TCRdb's table, derived via immunoSEQ multiplex PCR, lists solely in-frame clones and lacks some. The sample gives around 31,000 clones, about 86% of which show up once; about 3.5% is in the top ten.

The material was PBMCs, obtained before nivolumab (anti-PD-1) treatment. The TCR was taken from a person aged 35-80 years with oral cavity squamous cell carcinoma. The chain is built from TRBV6-5 and TRBJ1-2; 8 bases map to TRBD1. CDR3 in amino acids: CASSRQTGVGYTF. As DNA, the CDR3 is TGTGCCAGCAGCCGACAGACAGGGGTTGGCTACACCTTC.